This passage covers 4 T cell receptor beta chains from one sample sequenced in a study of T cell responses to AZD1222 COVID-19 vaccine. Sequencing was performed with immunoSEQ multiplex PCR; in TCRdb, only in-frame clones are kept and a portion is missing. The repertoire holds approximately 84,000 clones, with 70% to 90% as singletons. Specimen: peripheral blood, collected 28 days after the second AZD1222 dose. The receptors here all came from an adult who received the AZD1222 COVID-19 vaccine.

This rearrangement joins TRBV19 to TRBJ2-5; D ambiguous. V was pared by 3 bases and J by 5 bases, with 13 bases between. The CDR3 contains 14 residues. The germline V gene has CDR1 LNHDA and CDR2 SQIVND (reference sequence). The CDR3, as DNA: TGTGCCAGTAGTATTATGTCATTAGGGGAGACCCAGTACTTC. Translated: CASSIMSLGETQYF.

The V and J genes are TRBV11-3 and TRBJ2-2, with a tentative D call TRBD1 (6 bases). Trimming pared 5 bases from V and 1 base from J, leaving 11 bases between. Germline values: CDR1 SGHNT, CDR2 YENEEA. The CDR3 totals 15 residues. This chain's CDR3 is CASSPRGGNTGELFF. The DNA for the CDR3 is TGTGCCAGCAGCCCCAGAGGGGGGAACACCGGGGAGCTGTTTTTT.

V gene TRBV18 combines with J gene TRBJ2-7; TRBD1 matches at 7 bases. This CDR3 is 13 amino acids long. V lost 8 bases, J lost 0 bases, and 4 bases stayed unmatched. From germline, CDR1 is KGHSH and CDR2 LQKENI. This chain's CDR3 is CASTDRVSYEQYF. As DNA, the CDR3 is TGTGCCAGCACCGACAGGGTCTCCTACGAGCAGTACTTC. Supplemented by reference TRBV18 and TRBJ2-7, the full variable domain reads NAGVMQNPRHLVRRRGQEARLRCSPMKGHSHVYWYRQLPEEGLKFMVYLQKENIIDESGMPKERFSAEFPKEGPSILRIQQVVRGDSAAYFCASTDRVSYEQYFGPGTRLTVT.

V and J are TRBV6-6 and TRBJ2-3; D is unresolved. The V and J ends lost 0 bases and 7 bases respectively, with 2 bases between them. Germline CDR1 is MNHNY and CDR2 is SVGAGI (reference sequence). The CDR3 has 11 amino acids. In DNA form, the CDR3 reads TGTGCCAGCAGTTACTCCCATACGCAGTATTTT. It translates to CASSYSHTQYF.